This T cell receptor (beta chain) was documented in a study of blood T cells in healthy people across ages (dated by TCRdb to 2013 to 2016). Background on the whole study: Template switching captured roughly one uniquely barcoded TCR beta cDNA molecule per two T cells in model experiments. To avoid experimental bias, donors of different ages were randomly spread across the sequencing lanes. For two donors (one aged 18 to 29 and one aged 80 or older), the study analyzed two additional independent replicas of 1 million unique cDNA reads from the same blood draw. The study measured age-related changes in TCR beta repertoire diversity using deep sequencing normalized with unique cDNA molecular identifiers. The donors were split into four age groups: young (average approximately 16 years), middle-aged (more than 35), aged (approximately 59) and long-lived (approximately 80). The paper's findings and limits, for the study overall: Estimates of total diversity based on one million sequenced T cells were regarded as lower bounds and as underestimates. Observed TCR beta diversity per million T cells fell roughly linearly with age, and a significant reduction was already apparent by age around 40. Compared with the aged group, the long-lived group had more naive CD4+ T cells, fewer expanded clones and increased TCR diversity, a pattern suggesting age selection. Bulk unsorted PBMC profiling prevented conclusive comparison of naive and antigen-experienced compartments. The CMV infection status of donors was not known, potentially confounding age-related changes in expanded clonotypes. A strong correlation was found between observed TCR beta diversity and the percentage of naive T cells measured by flow cytometry.

The library was made by 5' RACE. TCRdb records Illumina HiSeq 2500 as the sequencer. A second PCR of about 6 to 12 cycles was performed with a sample-barcoded 5' primer and a J-beta primer mix. A template-switch 5' adaptor carrying 12 random nucleotides introduced a unique molecular identifier onto each TCR beta cDNA molecule. Each sample yielded at least 2.5 million CDR3-containing paired-end reads. All of the RNA was converted into first-strand cDNA using the Mint cDNA synthesis kit, with a TRBC-specific oligonucleotide serving as the primer. Following uracil-DNA glycosylase treatment, all cDNA underwent a first 18-cycle PCR with the universal primers M1SS and BC2_uni_R. From the authors' description of their analysis: For normalization, 1 million high-quality reads were randomly selected from each sample, with every read carrying a distinct molecular identifier. Reads sharing molecular identifiers were discarded rather than binned into consensus sequences. MiTCR, set to a Q25 quality threshold and the strictest error-elimination algorithm, was used for CDR3 identification, clonotype clustering and error correction. A nonparametric unseen species model with Euler transformation was used to estimate a lower bound on total TCR beta diversity. The raw public data were reprocessed by TCRdb itself: fastp quality trimming at Q25, MiXCR clonotype calling, in-frame beta chains only. Every distinct CDR3 protein forms one entry, paired with its most common genes and DNA. The V and J calls were determined by TCRdb, not by the authors. This sample comprises about 1,500,000 distinct CDR3 sequences, approximately 42% of them detected only once. Under 8% of the sample belongs to the ten largest clones.

Of note for this clonotype: It lacks a known antigen. No base quality values were provided; no much bigger clone lies one nucleotide off.

From the cysteine through the phenylalanine, the CDR3 covers 14 amino acids. The entry retains the CDR3 DNA only, 42 bases that are in frame from base 1. CDR1 and CDR2, per the germline V gene (reference sequence), are DFQATT and SNEGSKA. V loses 0 bases of germline sequence and J loses 7 bases, and the interval between the two ends is 16 bases. The donors were roughly 39 Caucasian individuals from Russia, aged roughly 6 to 100 years, who were systemically healthy. Each donor gave 8 to 10 milliliters of peripheral blood, drawn into EDTA-treated Vacutainer tubes. Ficoll-Paque density-gradient centrifugation was used to isolate PBMCs, with at least 6.5 million per sample. Trizol reagent was used to extract total RNA from the PBMCs, yielding at least 6 micrograms per sample. Naive CD45RAhigh/CD27high T cell percentages were measured by flow cytometry on a PBMC aliquot from every donor.

The sequence is built from TRBV20-1 and TRBJ2-7; a weak D assignment points to TRBD1 (5 bases agree). The sequenced sample was blood. The receptor was isolated from a woman under 30 in good health. The bases are TGCAGTGCTAGAGATAATCAGGGTCTTGATGAGCAGTACTTC. The encoded protein is CSARDNQGLDEQYF.